This entry concerns a single T cell receptor (beta chain). As yet, its antigen is unknown. The source of the sample is a study of T cells in Graves' hyperthyroidism and ophthalmopathy. Amplified TCR beta CDR3 regions derived from RNA transcripts. Using the HTBI primer set, a first-round RT-PCR was run on the TCR CDR3. TCRdb used MiXCR to reprocess the multiplex PCR reads, holding one entry per CDR3 protein. The data hold 750,000 to 950,000 distinct CDR3 sequences, with roughly 37% observed a single time. Germline V gives CDR1 LNHDA, CDR2 SQIVND (reference sequence). The CDR3 is 13 amino acids. Trimming shortened V by 6 bases and J by 3 bases, and 12 bases separated the two germline ends. General study points: Ophthalmopathy was predicted by the model a median of about 6.7 months ahead of onset. Most clonotypes expanded in the thyroid (above 0.001) were also present in blood.

Each patient was aged 18 to 65 and had newly diagnosed hyperthyroidism of under 2 months' duration. Investigators excluded patients with uncontrolled infection, other autoimmune disease, pregnancy or lactation. The sequence came from a man aged 18 to 35 with Graves' hyperthyroidism. Input material: blood. The chain uses TRBV19 and TRBJ2-7; D possibly corresponds to TRBD1 (6 bases). CDR3 in amino acids: CASSPGHYYEQYF. The CDR3 region has the DNA TGTGCCAGTAGCCCGGGACACTACTACGAGCAGTACTTC.